Below, 16 T cell receptor beta chains from the same sample are listed, as sequenced in a study of identical twins. TCRdb re-derived calls from the 5' RACE reads in MiXCR, one entry per CDR3 protein. Among 550,000 to 700,000 distinct CDR3 sequences listed, 21% were seen once. The sample was also reused in another study, on T cells expressing NK-cell markers.

The sample taken for sequencing was PBMCs. These receptors originate from a woman under 30 in good health.

The gene calls are TRBV4-1 and TRBJ2-7; 7 nucleotides line up with TRBD1. V lost 3 bases to trimming and J lost 4 bases; unmatched junction nucleotides: 9. Germline-derived CDR1 and CDR2 are MGHRA and YSYEKL. This CDR3 region has 15 residues. CDR3 protein: CASSHPTTGAYEQYF. The CDR3 nucleotides are TGCGCCAGCAGCCACCCCACAACAGGGGCATACGAGCAGTACTTC.

This clonotype was seen at least ten times. This chain joins TRBV20-1 and TRBJ1-2, with 8 bases fitting TRBD1. J lost 4 bases, V lost 3 bases, and 22 bases had no gene match. CDR1 DFQATT and CDR2 SNEGSKA come from the germline V gene (reference sequence). The CDR3 runs to 19 residues. As DNA, the CDR3 is TGCAGTGCTAGCCCCAGCATCGCACGGACAGGGAATATGGGCTATGGCTACACCTTC. Its protein is CSASPSIARTGNMGYGYTF.

This sequence joins TRBV6-1 and TRBJ2-4; TRBD1 is a possible D gene (5 bases). The CDR3 runs to 14 residues. Germline loops: CDR1 MNHNS, CDR2 SASEGT. Trimming took off 5 bases at V and 5 bases at J, with 13 bases between the two ends. The CDR3 DNA reads TGTGCCAGCAGTCGACAGAGTTCAGAAAACATTCAGTACTTC. It yields the protein CASSRQSSENIQYF.

This chain joins TRBV11-3 and TRBJ2-1; D is ambiguous. CDR1 SGHNT and CDR2 YENEEA come from the germline V gene. Trimming left V 6 bases short and J 8 bases short, with 11 bases between. The CDR3 covers 12 residues. The CDR3: CASSSGWDEQFF. The CDR3 DNA sequence: TGTGCCAGCAGTTCTGGGTGGGATGAGCAGTTCTTC.

There are many counts of this clonotype. This chain joins TRBV20-1 and TRBJ1-1, with D possibly matching TRBD1 (6 bases). V was trimmed by 3 bases and J by 11 bases, leaving 22 bases between them. This CDR3 contains 14 residues. Germline-derived CDR1 and CDR2 are DFQATT and SNEGSKA (reference sequence). The CDR3 DNA follows: TGCAGTGCTAGGCAAGGACAGACACCCCAGCACGCTTTCTTT. Its translation is CSARQGQTPQHAFF.

The rearrangement links TRBV20-1 to TRBJ2-1; unclear D gene. Germline CDR1 DFQATT, CDR2 SNEGSKA (reference sequence). With 3 bases removed from V and 7 bases from J, the gap between germline ends came to 16 bases. The CDR3 contains 14 residues. Here the CDR3 DNA reads TGCAGTGCTAGTACTATGTTTGGAGCAAATGAGCAGTTCTTC. Encoded protein: CSASTMFGANEQFF.

The V gene is TRBV29-1, the J gene TRBJ2-6, with 8 bases identical to TRBD1. This CDR3 is 17 amino acids long. The junction had 11 bases not matched to a gene; V was cut back by 6 bases and J by 1 base. Germline V gene sequence: CDR1 SQVTM, CDR2 ANQGSEA. CDR3 bases: TGCAGCGTGACCGCCCCCGGGACAGGTTCTGGGGCCAACGTCCTGACTTTC. As protein: CSVTAPGTGSGANVLTF.

The chain recombines TRBV7-9 with TRBJ2-4; D might be TRBD1 or TRBD2, each matching 5 bases. From germline, CDR1 is SEHNR and CDR2 FQNEAQ (reference sequence). V was pared by 1 base and J by 0 bases, with 7 bases between. The CDR3 covers 15 residues. The CDR3: CASSLGDGAKNIQYF. DNA of the CDR3: TGTGCCAGCAGCTTAGGGGACGGAGCCAAAAACATTCAGTACTTC.

This clonotype has more than one count but fewer than ten. The rearrangement joins TRBV5-6 to TRBJ1-5; D uncertain. The CDR3 length is 16 residues. The germline V gene encodes CDR1 SGHDT and CDR2 YYEEEE. Trimming stripped 3 bases from V and 2 bases from J, with 15 bases between. CDR3 bases: TGTGCCAGCAGCTCATCCGGGCCCTGGGGCAATCAGCCCCAGCATTTT. This gives the protein CASSSSGPWGNQPQHF.

This clonotype has just a few counts. The V and J genes are TRBV9 and TRBJ1-1, with a possible D match to TRBD1 (6 bases). The CDR3 runs 15 residues. Germline lookup yields CDR1 SGDLS and CDR2 YYNGEE. V was shortened by 3 bases and J by 1 base, with 13 bases between the two germline ends. CDR3 in DNA: TGTGCCAGCAGCGCGGACCAGGGGAAGAACACTGAAGCTTTCTTT. It is translated as CASSADQGKNTEAFF.

This clonotype was seen a handful of times. The V gene is TRBV20-1, the J gene TRBJ1-4, with 8 bases lining up with TRBD1. Germline lookup yields CDR1 DFQATT and CDR2 SNEGSKA (reference sequence). J was trimmed by 5 bases and V by 5 bases; bases with no gene match: 7. This CDR3 comprises 14 residues. CDR3: CSAFNRGGNEKLFF. Written as DNA, the CDR3 is TGCAGTGCTTTTAACAGGGGGGGAAATGAAAAACTGTTTTTT.

The chain has TRBV12-3 or TRBV12-4 and TRBJ2-1, with D possibly matching TRBD2 (7 bases). V gave up 4 bases and J gave up 9 bases, with 19 bases separating them. The CDR3 length is 15 residues. The CDR3 DNA is TGTGCCAGCAGTTCTTTGGGGGGGCGGATAGGTGAGCAGTTCTTC. Translated: CASSSLGGRIGEQFF.

The chain couples TRBV30 to TRBJ2-5; 9 positions agree with TRBD2. CDR3 length: 16 amino acids. With 5 bases clipped from V and 7 bases from J, the junction kept 17 bases outside the gene matches. CDR1 and CDR2 from the germline V gene are GTSNPN and SVGIG (reference sequence). This CDR3 reads CAWFLAASGKVGTQYF. CDR3 in DNA: TGTGCCTGGTTCCTGGCGGCTAGCGGGAAAGTTGGGACCCAGTACTTC.

The chain joins TRBV6-2 or TRBV6-3 to TRBJ1-5, with 7 bases identical to TRBD1. Germline-derived CDR1 and CDR2 are MNHEY and SVGEGT. V lost 10 bases to trimming and J lost 5 bases; unmatched junction nucleotides: 11. This CDR3 region has 14 residues. CDR3 region: CATHRQGGHQPQHF. CDR3 sequence (DNA): TGTGCCACCCACCGACAGGGAGGCCATCAGCCCCAGCATTTT.

The chain uses TRBV7-2 and TRBJ1-1; D is unclear. V gave up 3 bases and J gave up 1 base, with 12 bases separating them. The germline CDR1 and CDR2 sequences are SGHTA and FQGNSA. The CDR3 runs 15 residues. The DNA for the CDR3 is TGTGCCAGCAGCTTCCTGTCGACAAGGAACACTGAAGCTTTCTTT. Translation: CASSFLSTRNTEAFF.

The CDR3, as DNA: TGTGCCAGCAGTCAAAACCGGGTATACTATGGCTACACCTTC. This translates into CASSQNRVYYGYTF. The chain has TRBV12-3 or TRBV12-4 and TRBJ1-2; D is unclear. CDR3 size: 14 residues. The germline V and J ends were trimmed by 5 bases and 3 bases, with 13 bases remaining between them.